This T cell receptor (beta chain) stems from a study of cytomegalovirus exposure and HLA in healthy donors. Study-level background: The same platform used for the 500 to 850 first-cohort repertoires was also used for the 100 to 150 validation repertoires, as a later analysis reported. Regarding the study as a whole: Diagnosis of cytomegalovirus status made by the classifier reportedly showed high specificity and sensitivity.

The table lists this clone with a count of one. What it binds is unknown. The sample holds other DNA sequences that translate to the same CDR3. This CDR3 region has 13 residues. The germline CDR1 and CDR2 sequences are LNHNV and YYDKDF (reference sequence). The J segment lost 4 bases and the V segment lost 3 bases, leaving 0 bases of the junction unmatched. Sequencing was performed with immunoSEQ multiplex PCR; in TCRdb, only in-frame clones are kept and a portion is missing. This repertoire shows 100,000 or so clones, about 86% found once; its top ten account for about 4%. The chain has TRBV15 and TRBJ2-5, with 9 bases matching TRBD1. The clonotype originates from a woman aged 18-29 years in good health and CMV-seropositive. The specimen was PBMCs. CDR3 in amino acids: CATSRDRGETQYF. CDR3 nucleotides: TGTGCCACCAGCAGGGACAGGGGAGAGACCCAGTACTTC.